This record concerns one T cell receptor (beta chain) sequence. A read error is possible here, since a much larger clone lies one base away. A single record per CDR3 protein comes from TCRdb applying MiXCR to the 5' RACE reads. Of about 22,000 distinct CDR3 sequences detected, around 4.6% appear once; the ten largest clones hold about 7.7%. Time point in this sample: sample taken at primary tumor resection. Sequencing of whole RNA from tumor, nontumor lung or frozen PBMC involved no sorting. The 65 or so donors had untreated early-stage non-small cell lung cancer. The data belong to a study of spatial heterogeneity in lung cancer. The CDR3 totals 15 residues. The germline V gene has CDR1 LNHNV and CDR2 YYDKDF (reference sequence).

This TCR was sampled from a male donor with early-stage non-small cell lung cancer. The sequencing used PBMCs, collected at surgery. The chain couples TRBV15 to TRBJ2-2, with D tentatively TRBD1 (6 bases). This CDR3 is CATSSAGTFAGELLF. The DNA of the CDR3 is TGTGCCACCAGCAGTGCCGGGACATTCGCCGGGGAGCTGCTTTTT.